What follows is one T cell receptor (beta chain) and its context. This record belongs to a study of T-cell memory formation after mild COVID-19. The CDR3 runs 13 residues. V lost 7 bases, J lost 5 bases, and 7 bases stayed unmatched. CDR1 SGHTA and CDR2 FQGNSA come from the germline V gene. TCRdb independently ran MiXCR on the 5' RACE reads; one entry per CDR3 protein. The sample holds around 130,000 distinct CDR3 sequences; roughly 15% are singletons and the top ten take 11% to 15%. The chain couples TRBV7-2 to TRBJ1-1; 7 nucleotides line up with TRBD1. The TCR sequence derives from an adult woman who had mild COVID-19 (a few samples of this study predate the infection). Cell type and time point are not known. The sample was PBMCs or a T cell subset sorted from them (not recorded which). Written as DNA, the CDR3 is TGTGCCAGCACCGTACTCAGGGGGACTGAAGCTTTCTTT. Its protein is CASTVLRGTEAFF.